One and the same sample provided the 20 T cell receptor beta chains below, sequenced in a study of Graves' ophthalmopathy and Graves' hyperthyroidism. Amplification of the TCR beta CDR3 regions used RNA transcripts (as template). Investigators did first-round RT-PCR with HTBI primers, then second-round multiplex PCR. TCRdb re-derived calls from the multiplex PCR reads in MiXCR, one entry per CDR3 protein. The sample has about 380,000 distinct CDR3 sequences, over 15% seen once; the top ten hold roughly 7%. The sequencing input was peripheral blood. The receptors here all came from a woman aged 18-29 years with stable Graves' hyperthyroidism.

This chain uses TRBV6-2 or TRBV6-3 with TRBJ1-1; 8 bases line up with TRBD1. The trim removed 2 bases at V and 0 bases at J, leaving 5 bases unmatched. Germline CDR1 reads MNHEY; CDR2 reads SVGEGT. The CDR3 length is 16 residues. The CDR3 reads CASSYRTGLLNTEAFF. The CDR3 bases are TGTGCCAGCAGTTACAGGACAGGGCTCTTGAACACTGAAGCTTTCTTT.

This clonotype showed up many times. V usage is TRBV29-1 and J usage is TRBJ1-5, with D maybe TRBD1 (6 bases). The V end was cut by 5 bases, the J end by 2 bases, with 13 bases between. The CDR3 sequence is 14 residues long. From germline, CDR1 is SQVTM and CDR2 ANQGSEA. The CDR3 here is CSVSGGSGNQPQHF. The CDR3 region has the DNA TGCAGCGTTAGCGGGGGCTCTGGCAATCAGCCCCAGCATTTT.

The sample holds many counts of this clonotype. The rearrangement joins TRBV14 to TRBJ1-2, with 7 bases fitting TRBD1. Per the germline V gene, CDR1 is SGHDN and CDR2 is FVKESK. V lost 2 bases, J lost 4 bases, and 7 bases stayed unmatched. This CDR3 comprises 15 residues. CDR3 DNA: TGTGCCAGCAGCCAATCCCAGGGGGGTTTCTATGGCTACACCTTC. Translating gives CASSQSQGGFYGYTF.

This clonotype was detected many times. V gene TRBV12-3 or TRBV12-4 combines with J gene TRBJ2-7, with a weak D call TRBD1 (5 bases). Trimming removed 6 bases at V and 0 bases at J, with 12 bases between. CDR3 length: 14 residues. CDR3 protein: CASRIWGSSYEQYF. The CDR3 bases are TGTGCCAGCAGGATCTGGGGCAGCTCCTACGAGCAGTACTTC.

In its sample, this clonotype was seen many times. CDR3 region: CASSLEGGASSEQYF. In DNA, the CDR3 is TGCGCCAGCAGCTTGGAAGGGGGAGCTTCGTCGGAGCAGTACTTC. This chain connects TRBV5-1 to TRBJ2-7; D might be TRBD1 (6 bases). Germline V gene data show CDR1 as SGHRS and CDR2 as YFSETQ. V lost 0 bases and J lost 7, with 17 bases in between. The CDR3 is 15 residues long.

This clonotype has ten or more counts. The chain recombines TRBV20-1 with TRBJ1-6; 9 positions agree with TRBD1. Germline-derived CDR1 and CDR2 are DFQATT and SNEGSKA (reference sequence). There are 15 residues in the CDR3. V lost 6 bases to trimming and J lost 7 bases; unmatched junction nucleotides: 10. The CDR3 DNA follows: TGCAGTGCCGCGAGACAGGGGGTTTTAAATTCACCCCTCCACTTT. It codes for CSAARQGVLNSPLHF.

This clonotype was counted between two and nine times. The chain recombines TRBV9 with TRBJ1-3; the D is unclear. Trimming pared 0 bases from V and 3 bases from J, leaving 7 bases between. Germline V gene lookup returns CDR1 SGDLS and CDR2 YYNGEE. The CDR3 totals 14 residues. CDR3: CASSVATYGNTIYF. CDR3 DNA sequence: TGTGCCAGCAGCGTAGCTACGTATGGAAACACCATATATTTT.

This clonotype was detected ten times or more. The chain uses TRBV6-1 and TRBJ2-7; 7 bases are a match to TRBD1. Losses at the gene ends were 4 bases for V and 6 bases for J; bases not matched to a gene: 15. Germline CDR1 MNHNS, CDR2 SASEGT. The CDR3 consists of 16 residues. CDR3 sequence reads: CASSAPTGTSNGEQYF. The CDR3 DNA is TGTGCCAGCAGTGCCCCGACAGGGACCTCGAATGGCGAGCAGTACTTC.

This chain links TRBV18 with TRBJ2-7, with D perhaps TRBD1 (5 bases). CDR1 KGHSH and CDR2 LQKENI come from the germline V gene. The CDR3 consists of 14 residues. V lost 1 base and J 2 bases, leaving 9 bases between the germline ends. The CDR3 region has the DNA TGTGCCAGCTCACCACGGACGGACACCTACGAGCAGTACTTC. Residues: CASSPRTDTYEQYF.

V gene TRBV9 combines with J gene TRBJ1-1; possibly TRBD1 for D (6 bases). CDR3 length equals 15 residues. The germline gives CDR1 SGDLS, CDR2 YYNGEE. Trimming pared 0 bases from V and 1 base from J, leaving 10 bases between. The DNA for the CDR3 is TGTGCCAGCAGCGTAGGAATAGGGGGGAACACTGAAGCTTTCTTT. It specifies CASSVGIGGNTEAFF.

Ten or more counts support this clonotype. The chain has TRBV11-2 and TRBJ1-1; D is undetermined. The CDR3 extends over 15 amino acids. CDR1 and CDR2 (germline): SGHAT, FQNNGV. V lost 1 base, J lost 4 bases, and 13 bases lay in between. The DNA for the CDR3 is TGTGCCAGCAGCTTAGTGACCATTCGATTCACTGAAGCTTTCTTT. Its protein product is CASSLVTIRFTEAFF.

Many counts were recorded for this clonotype. This chain uses TRBV11-2 with TRBJ1-2; D gene ambiguous. CDR1 SGHAT and CDR2 FQNNGV come from the germline V gene. The CDR3 runs 15 residues. Trimming cost V 5 bases and J 0 bases, with 13 bases left between them. This CDR3 reads CASSQPAKANYGYTF. The CDR3 DNA follows: TGTGCCAGCAGCCAGCCAGCCAAAGCTAACTATGGCTACACCTTC.

This clonotype was detected a few times. The rearrangement links TRBV6-5 to TRBJ2-1, with D unresolved. The CDR3 is made up of 17 amino acids. Trimming left V 0 bases short and J 8 bases short, with 20 bases between. Looked up from germline, CDR1 is MNHEY and CDR2 is SVGAGI. CDR3 coding DNA: TGTGCCAGCAGTTACTCGCGGCAGGCTTCAACTGCGGATGAGCAGTTCTTC. Protein product: CASSYSRQASTADEQFF.

This clonotype was counted many times. The chain uses TRBV12-3 or TRBV12-4 and TRBJ1-1; D unclear. V shed 6 bases and J shed 11 bases, with 16 bases lying between them. The CDR3 spans 12 residues. CDR3 sequence: CASSRTAVDAFF. The CDR3 nucleotides read TGTGCCAGCAGCCGGACCGCAGTTGACGCTTTCTTT.

Only a few counts were recorded for this clonotype. The chain uses TRBV9 and TRBJ2-5, with D maybe TRBD2 (5 bases). This CDR3 region has 17 residues. Per the germline V gene, CDR1 is SGDLS and CDR2 is YYNGEE. The V end was cut by 4 bases, the J end by 1 base, with 20 bases between. For the CDR3, the DNA is TGTGCCAGCAGCCCGTCGCTAGGGAGAATCCTCCAAGAGACCCAGTACTTC. It is translated as CASSPSLGRILQETQYF.

This clonotype was seen many times. The chain combines TRBV4-1 with TRBJ1-6, with 10 nucleotides matching TRBD1. The CDR3 length is 14 residues. The ends lost 7 bases at V and 9 bases at J; junction bases unmatched: 6. Germline CDR1 and CDR2: MGHRA and YSYEKL. This CDR3 reads CASKMGTGVSPLHF. In nucleotides, the CDR3 is TGCGCCAGCAAGATGGGGACAGGGGTTTCACCCCTCCACTTT.

This clonotype was counted once. One end of the junction fails to match germline, which may point to a read error. This chain's CDR3 is CASSGRPGHGAAEQYF. CDR3 nucleotides: TGTGCCAGCAGTGGTCGACCGGGACACGGGGCTGCCGAGCAGTACTTC. The chain recombines TRBV10-3 with TRBJ2-7; D is perhaps TRBD1 (6 bases). CDR1 is ENHRY, CDR2 SYGVKD, per germline. This CDR3 contains 16 residues.

The rearrangement links TRBV19 to TRBJ1-3; 9 bases are a match to TRBD1. The CDR3 loop spans 13 amino acids. Trimming at V came to 8 bases and at J to 6 bases, leaving 5 bases not matched to a gene. Germline V gene data show CDR1 as LNHDA and CDR2 as SQIVND (reference sequence). Here the CDR3 reads CASLRTGENTIYF. DNA of the CDR3: TGTGCCAGTCTTCGGACAGGGGAAAACACCATATATTTT.

This clonotype has at least ten counts. The chain has TRBV20-1 and TRBJ2-5; D is possibly TRBD1 or TRBD2 (5 bases each). Per germline, CDR1 DFQATT and CDR2 SNEGSKA (reference sequence). V was clipped by 1 base and J by 7 bases, with 19 bases between them. CDR3 size: 15 residues. CDR3 protein: CSARAPGLSIGTQYF. The CDR3 region has the DNA TGCAGTGCTAGAGCCCCGGGGCTTAGTATCGGGACCCAGTACTTC.

The sample holds many counts of this clonotype. V gene TRBV11-3 combines with J gene TRBJ2-5; the D gene is possibly TRBD2 (6 bases). V lost 5 bases to trimming and J lost 5 bases, with 18 bases between them. Germline V CDR1 and CDR2: SGHNT, YENEEA. There are 15 residues in the CDR3. The CDR3 reads CASSPLWREAETQYF. The CDR3, as DNA: TGTGCCAGCAGCCCCCTTTGGAGGGAGGCTGAGACCCAGTACTTC.